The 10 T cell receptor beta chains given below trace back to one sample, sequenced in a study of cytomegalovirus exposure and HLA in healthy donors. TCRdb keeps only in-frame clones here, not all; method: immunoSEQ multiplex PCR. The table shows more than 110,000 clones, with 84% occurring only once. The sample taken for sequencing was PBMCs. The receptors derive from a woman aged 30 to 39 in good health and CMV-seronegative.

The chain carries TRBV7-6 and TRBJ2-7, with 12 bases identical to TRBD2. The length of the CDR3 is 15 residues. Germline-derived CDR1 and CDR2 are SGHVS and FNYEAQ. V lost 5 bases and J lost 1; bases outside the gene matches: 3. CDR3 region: CASSPTSGGSYEQYF. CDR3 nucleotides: TGTGCCAGCAGCCCGACTAGCGGGGGTTCCTACGAGCAGTACTTC.

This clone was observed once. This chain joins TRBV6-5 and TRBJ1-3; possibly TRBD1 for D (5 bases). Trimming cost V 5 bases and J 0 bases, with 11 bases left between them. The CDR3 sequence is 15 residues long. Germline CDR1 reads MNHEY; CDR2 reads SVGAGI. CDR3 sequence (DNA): TGTGCCAGCAGTCCCGGGGGACTCTCTGGAAACACCATATATTTT. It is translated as CASSPGGLSGNTIYF.

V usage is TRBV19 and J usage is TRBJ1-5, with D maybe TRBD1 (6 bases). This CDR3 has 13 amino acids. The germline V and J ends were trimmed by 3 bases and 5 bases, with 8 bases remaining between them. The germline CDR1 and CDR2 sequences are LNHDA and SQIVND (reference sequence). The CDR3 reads CASSMDRYQPQHF. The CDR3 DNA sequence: TGTGCCAGTAGTATGGACAGATATCAGCCCCAGCATTTT.

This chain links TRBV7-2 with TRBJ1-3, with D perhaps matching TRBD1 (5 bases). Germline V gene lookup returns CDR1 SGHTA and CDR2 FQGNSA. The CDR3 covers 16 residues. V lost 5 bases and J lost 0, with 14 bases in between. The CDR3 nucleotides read TGTGCCAGCAGCCCCCGAGCGGGGGACTCTGGAAACACCATATATTTT. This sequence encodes CASSPRAGDSGNTIYF.

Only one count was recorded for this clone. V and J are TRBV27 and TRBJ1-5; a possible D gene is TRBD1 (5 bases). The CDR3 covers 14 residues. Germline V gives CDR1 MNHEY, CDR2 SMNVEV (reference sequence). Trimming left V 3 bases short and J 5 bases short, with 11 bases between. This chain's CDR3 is CASSLARAHQPQHF. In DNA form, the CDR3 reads TGTGCCAGCAGTTTGGCCAGGGCCCATCAGCCCCAGCATTTT.

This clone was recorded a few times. DNA of the CDR3: TGTGCCAGCAGTCCCCAGGGACAGGGCAACTACGAGCAGTACTTC. It translates to CASSPQGQGNYEQYF. The V call is TRBV28, the J call TRBJ2-7, with 9 positions matching TRBD1. CDR3 size: 15 residues. The trim removed 5 bases at V and 3 bases at J, leaving 8 bases unmatched. Per germline, CDR1 MDHEN and CDR2 SYDVKM.

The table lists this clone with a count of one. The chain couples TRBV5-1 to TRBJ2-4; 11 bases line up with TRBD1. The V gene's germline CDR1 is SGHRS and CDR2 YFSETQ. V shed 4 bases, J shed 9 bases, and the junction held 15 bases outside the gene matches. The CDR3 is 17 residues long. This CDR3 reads CASSQFPGTGGSVIQYF. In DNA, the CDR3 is TGCGCCAGCAGCCAATTTCCGGGGACAGGGGGGTCCGTCATTCAGTACTTC.

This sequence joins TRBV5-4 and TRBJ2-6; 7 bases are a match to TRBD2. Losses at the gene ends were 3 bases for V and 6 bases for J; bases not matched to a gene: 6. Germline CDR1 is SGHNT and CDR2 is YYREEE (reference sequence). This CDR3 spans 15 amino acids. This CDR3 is CASSSVGGLANVLTF. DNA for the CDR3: TGTGCCAGCAGCTCAGTGGGGGGGTTGGCCAACGTCCTGACTTTC.

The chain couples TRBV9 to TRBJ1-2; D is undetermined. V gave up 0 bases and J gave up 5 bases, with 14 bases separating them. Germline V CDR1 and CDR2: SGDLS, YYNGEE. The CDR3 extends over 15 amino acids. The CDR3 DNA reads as TGTGCCAGCAGCGTAGATTTAGGAGCAAAATATGGCTACACCTTC. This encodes CASSVDLGAKYGYTF.

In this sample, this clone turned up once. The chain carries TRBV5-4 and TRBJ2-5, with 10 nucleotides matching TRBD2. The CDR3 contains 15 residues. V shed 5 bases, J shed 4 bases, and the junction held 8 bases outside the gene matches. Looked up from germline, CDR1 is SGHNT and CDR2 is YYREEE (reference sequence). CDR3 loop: CASSESGGAGETQYF. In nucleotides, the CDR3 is TGTGCCAGCAGTGAAAGCGGGGGGGCGGGAGAGACCCAGTACTTC.